Following are 11 T cell receptor beta chains from one sample sequenced in a study of shared clonotypes between healthy human individuals. The data were produced by immunoSEQ multiplex PCR, yet TCRdb's version contains in-frame clones alone and is incomplete. This table holds about 600,000 clones, 97% found once. Sequenced: naive CD4+ T cells sorted from blood. Subset of the sample: CD45RA+ positively selected. These receptors were collected from a woman in her 30s in good health.

The rearrangement joins TRBV27 to TRBJ2-2; D is perhaps TRBD2 (6 bases). CDR1 is MNHEY and CDR2 is SMNVEV in the germline V gene (reference sequence). Trimming cost V 5 bases and J 4 bases, with 11 bases left between them. The CDR3 has 14 amino acids. CDR3 sequence reads: CASSGGIVTGELFF. Here the CDR3 DNA reads TGTGCCAGCAGTGGAGGGATAGTCACCGGGGAGCTGTTTTTT.

The chain couples TRBV27 to TRBJ1-5; a possible D gene is TRBD1 (5 bases). The CDR3 is made up of 15 amino acids. Trimming took 5 bases from V and 2 from J, leaving 13 bases between them. CDR1 is MNHEY, CDR2 SMNVEV, per germline (reference sequence). The CDR3 DNA follows: TGTGCCAGCAGTCCCTCACAGGTACGCAATCAGCCCCAGCATTTT. It encodes CASSPSQVRNQPQHF.

The V and J genes are TRBV10-3 and TRBJ1-1; 7 bases are shared with TRBD1. Trimming took 7 bases from V and 3 from J; bases not matched to a gene: 8. This CDR3 comprises 14 residues. Germline V CDR1 and CDR2: ENHRY, SYGVKD. The CDR3 DNA is TGTGCCATCATGAACAGGGGTTATGACACTGAAGCTTTCTTT. Translating gives CAIMNRGYDTEAFF.

J is TRBJ2-4 and V is TRBV30; D gene uncertain. The ends were cut back, 3 bases at V and 1 base at J, with 10 bases in the middle. CDR3 length: 14 residues. Germline values: CDR1 GTSNPN, CDR2 SVGIG (reference sequence). The CDR3 here is CAWSRRWAKNIQYF. In DNA form, the CDR3 reads TGTGCCTGGAGCAGACGGTGGGCCAAAAACATTCAGTACTTC.

The chain uses TRBV5-6 and TRBJ2-6; 7 bases match TRBD1. Germline CDR1 SGHDT, CDR2 YYEEEE. Unmatched junction bases numbered 0, after V lost 3 bases and J lost 0 bases. The CDR3 extends over 15 amino acids. The CDR3 is CASSWTGSGANVLTF. In DNA form, the CDR3 reads TGTGCCAGCAGCTGGACAGGCTCTGGGGCCAACGTCCTGACTTTC.

The chain recombines TRBV18 with TRBJ2-1; 7 bases match TRBD1. The CDR3 sequence is 15 residues long. Germline CDR1 reads KGHSH; CDR2 reads LQKENI. V shed 4 bases and J 2 bases; nucleotides not matched to a gene: 5. CDR3 residues: CASSLSGGPYNEQFF. The CDR3 DNA sequence: TGTGCCAGCTCACTCTCAGGGGGTCCCTACAATGAGCAGTTCTTC. Full variable domain (remainder filled in from reference TRBV18 and TRBJ2-1): NAGVMQNPRHLVRRRGQEARLRCSPMKGHSHVYWYRQLPEEGLKFMVYLQKENIIDESGMPKERFSAEFPKEGPSILRIQQVVRGDSAAYFCASSLSGGPYNEQFFGPGTRLTVL.

This chain links TRBV7-9 with TRBJ2-1; 9 positions match TRBD1. Germline values: CDR1 SEHNR, CDR2 FQNEAQ (reference sequence). With 10 bases clipped from V and 8 bases from J, the junction kept 9 bases outside the gene matches. CDR3 size: 13 residues. The CDR3 here is CAIYRGLGDEQFF. The CDR3 DNA reads as TGTGCCATATACAGGGGGCTAGGAGATGAGCAGTTCTTC.

V is TRBV18 and J is TRBJ2-3; 9 bases agree with TRBD2. The CDR3 contains 19 residues. Per germline, CDR1 KGHSH and CDR2 LQKENI. V trimming: 0 bases; J trimming: 4 bases; junction bases outside the gene matches: 14. CDR3 nucleotide sequence: TGTGCCAGCTCACCACCGAGGGGTGTGAGTAGCGGGAGTCCAGATACGCAGTATTTT. Translation: CASSPPRGVSSGSPDTQYF.

The chain is built from TRBV11-3 and TRBJ2-6, with D hard to call. The CDR3 runs to 13 residues. Germline-derived CDR1 and CDR2 are SGHNT and YENEEA. V lost 1 base and J 3 bases, leaving 1 base between the germline ends. CDR3 residues: CASSLGGANVLTF. The CDR3 DNA reads as TGTGCCAGCAGCTTAGGTGGGGCCAACGTCCTGACTTTC.

The chain uses TRBV5-5 and TRBJ1-1; possible D gene TRBD1, 5 bases. Per germline, CDR1 SGHKS and CDR2 YYEKEE (reference sequence). V lost 5 bases, J lost 1 base, and 12 bases lay in between. The CDR3 consists of 14 residues. CDR3 protein: CASSLQVSNTEAFF. The CDR3, as DNA: TGTGCCAGCAGTCTACAGGTCTCGAACACTGAAGCTTTCTTT.

In this sample, this clone turned up a few times. The genes are TRBV19 and TRBJ1-1, with unresolved D. Per the germline V gene, CDR1 is LNHDA and CDR2 is SQIVND (reference sequence). The CDR3 is made up of 15 amino acids. Trimming took 6 bases from V and 0 from J, leaving 14 bases between them. The CDR3 here is CASSPGPLLNTEAFF. The CDR3 nucleotides read TGTGCCAGTAGCCCGGGCCCTCTCCTGAACACTGAAGCTTTCTTT.